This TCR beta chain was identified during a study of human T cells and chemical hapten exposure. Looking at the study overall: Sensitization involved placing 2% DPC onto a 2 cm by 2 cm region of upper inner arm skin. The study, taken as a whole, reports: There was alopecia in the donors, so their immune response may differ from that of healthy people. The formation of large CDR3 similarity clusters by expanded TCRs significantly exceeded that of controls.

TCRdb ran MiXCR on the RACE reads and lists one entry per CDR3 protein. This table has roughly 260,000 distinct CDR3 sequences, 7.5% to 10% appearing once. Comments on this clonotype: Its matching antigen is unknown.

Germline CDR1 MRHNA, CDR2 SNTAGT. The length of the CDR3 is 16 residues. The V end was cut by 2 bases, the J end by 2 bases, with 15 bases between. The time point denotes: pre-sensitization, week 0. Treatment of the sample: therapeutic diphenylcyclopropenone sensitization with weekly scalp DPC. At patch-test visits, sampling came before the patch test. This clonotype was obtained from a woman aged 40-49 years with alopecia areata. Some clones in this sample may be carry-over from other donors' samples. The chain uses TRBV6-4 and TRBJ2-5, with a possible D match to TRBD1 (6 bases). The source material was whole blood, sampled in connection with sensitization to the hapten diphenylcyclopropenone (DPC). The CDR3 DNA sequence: TGTGCCAGCAGTGACCCCGAGGGGGATCTACAAGAGACCCAGTACTTC. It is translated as CASSDPEGDLQETQYF.